Given below is one TCR beta chain in context. Its target is unknown. This CDR3 spans 12 amino acids. Germline CDR1 GTSNPN, CDR2 SVGIG (reference sequence). V shed 2 bases and J shed 1 base, with 6 bases lying between them. These data belong to a study of cytomegalovirus exposure and HLA in healthy donors. The PCR had 60 Vbeta and 13 Jbeta primers. Method: immunoSEQ multiplex PCR; TCRdb's copy keeps in-frame clones and lacks some. The repertoire consists of some 70,000 clones, with approximately 70% occurring once and the leading ten covering about 15%. General study points: In an earlier analysis, about 87% or about 30%: the productive usage of most TCR beta V segments. Sequencing probably produced one cluster of sequence variants that were highly shared.

The specimen was PBMCs. V gene TRBV30 combines with J gene TRBJ2-7, with D perhaps TRBD1 (5 bases). This receptor was taken from a male donor in good health and CMV-seropositive. CDR3 nucleotide sequence: TGTGCCTGGAGTCGACAGTCCTACGAGCAGTACTTC. Translated, it gives CAWSRQSYEQYF.